This record concerns one TCR beta chain sequence. It has no known antigen specificity. No base quality values were provided; no much bigger clone lies one nucleotide off. This entry belongs to a study of blood T cell repertoires in COVID-19 (dated by TCRdb to between 2020 and 2021). Describing the broader study: Collaborator samples came from the United States, Italy and Spain and covered acute and convalescent phases of COVID-19. HLA class I and class II types, where available, came from metadata supplied by the sample provider rather than from assay-based typing. The repertoires were made available in a free public database intended to serve as a resource for research on the immune response to SARS-CoV-2. The prospective study material was composed of cDNA or gDNA derived from T cells, B-cell-depleted T cells, or PBMCs. The samples were drawn from the first 160 participants of the ongoing ImmuneRACE study and from some 1,300 subjects provided by 6 global collaborators. Deeply sampled blood TCRbeta repertoires from subjects exposed to, actively infected with, or recovered from COVID-19 were included in the dataset. A de-identified subject ID, COVID-19 status, age in years and sex were almost always included in the sample metadata. Broader findings and caveats from the paper: The quantity of clinical and demographic metadata differed by source and by participant and was supplied without curation.

The collaborating institutions used their own protocols to collect whole blood in K2EDTA tubes. Collaborator samples were shipped for TCRbeta analysis as frozen whole blood, isolated PBMCs, or DNA extracted from either sample type. TCRbeta CDR3 regions were amplified from genomic DNA using the immunoSEQ Assay, a bias-controlled multiplex PCR. On the authors' methods: Within the assay, amplification of reference gene primers was used to estimate how many nucleated cells each sample contained. To quantify the absolute abundance of each unique TCRbeta CDR3 rearrangement, sequence reads were collapsed and filtered. For each sample, productive Simpson clonality was calculated by taking the square root of Simpson's diversity index across productive rearrangements. TCRdb provides this immuneACCESS table in a form limited to in-frame rearrangements. Some clones are lacking; in checked studies, under half of them reflect an unresolved V gene, and why the rest are absent is not known. The V and J calls and clone size are taken from that table; D and trimming were inferred from the DNA. In all, the sample holds some 120,000 clones, and 70% to 90% of those were seen once. Jointly, the top ten make up 3% to 4% of the sample.

Source material: peripheral blood. The receptor was isolated from a woman aged 55-69 years with acute or convalescent COVID-19.

The nucleotide sequence reads as follows: TGTGCCAGCAGCTTCTTTAGCGGAAAGGCAGATACGCAGTATTTT. Translated, this gives CASSFFSGKADTQYF. The chain uses TRBV7-9 and TRBJ2-3, and possibly TRBD2, on 6 matching bases. Taken from cysteine to phenylalanine, the CDR3 has 15 residues. Of all the DNA, just the CDR3 is kept, 45 bases in frame from base 1. The germline V gene (reference sequence) provides CDR1 SEHNR and CDR2 FQNEAQ. Deletion took 3 bases off V and 4 bases off J, with a span of 14 bases between the germline ends.